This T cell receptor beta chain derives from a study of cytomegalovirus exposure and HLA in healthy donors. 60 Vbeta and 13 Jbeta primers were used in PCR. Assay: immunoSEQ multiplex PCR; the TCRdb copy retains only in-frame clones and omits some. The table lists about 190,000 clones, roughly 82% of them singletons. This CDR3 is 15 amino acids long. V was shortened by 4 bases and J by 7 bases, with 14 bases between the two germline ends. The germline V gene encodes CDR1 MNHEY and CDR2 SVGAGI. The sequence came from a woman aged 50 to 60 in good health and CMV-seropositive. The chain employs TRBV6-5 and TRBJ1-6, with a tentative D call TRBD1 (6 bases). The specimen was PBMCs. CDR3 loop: CASSSFQGKNSPLHF. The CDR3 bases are TGTGCCAGCAGTTCGTTTCAGGGGAAAAATTCACCCCTCCACTTT.